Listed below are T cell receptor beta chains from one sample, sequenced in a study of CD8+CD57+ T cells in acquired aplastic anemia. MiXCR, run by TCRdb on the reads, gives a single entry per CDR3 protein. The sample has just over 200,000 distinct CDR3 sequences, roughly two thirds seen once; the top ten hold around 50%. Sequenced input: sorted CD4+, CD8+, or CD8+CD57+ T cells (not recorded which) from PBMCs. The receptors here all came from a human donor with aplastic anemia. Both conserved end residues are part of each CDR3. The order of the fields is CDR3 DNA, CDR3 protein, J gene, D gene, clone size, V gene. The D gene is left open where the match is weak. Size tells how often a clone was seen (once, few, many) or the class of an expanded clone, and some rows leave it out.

cdr3_nt: TGTGCCAGCAGCAAAGTGGGGACAGGTAGCACTGAAGCTTTCTTT
cdr3_aa: CASSKVGTGSTEAFF
j_call: TRBJ1-1
d_call: TRBD1
clone_size: -
v_call: TRBV7-2

cdr3_nt: TGTGCCAGTAGCCCCTGGGAGACTGGGGCTAATGAAAAACTGTTTTTT
cdr3_aa: CASSPWETGANEKLFF
j_call: TRBJ1-4
d_call: -
clone_size: -
v_call: TRBV19

cdr3_nt: TGTGCCACCAGCAGAGCCCCGGCGGAGGGCACAGATACGCAGTATTTT
cdr3_aa: CATSRAPAEGTDTQYF
j_call: TRBJ2-3
d_call: -
clone_size: -
v_call: TRBV15

cdr3_nt: TGTGCCAGCATGACGGGAGATGTAGGGGAGCAGTTCTTC
cdr3_aa: CASMTGDVGEQFF
j_call: TRBJ2-1
d_call: -
clone_size: many
v_call: TRBV6-5

cdr3_nt: TGTGCCAGCAGCTTAAAAGGGGCGGGTTCACCCCTCCACTTT
cdr3_aa: CASSLKGAGSPLHF
j_call: TRBJ1-6
d_call: -
clone_size: few
v_call: TRBV7-9

cdr3_nt: TGTGCCAGCAGATCGTCTGAGGGGGGGCGAGGGATGAACACTGAAGCTTTCTTT
cdr3_aa: CASRSSEGGRGMNTEAFF
j_call: TRBJ1-1
d_call: -
clone_size: once
v_call: TRBV5-5

cdr3_nt: TGTGCCAGCAGTCATAGCGGGGGGTTATCAGATACGCAGTATTTT
cdr3_aa: CASSHSGGLSDTQYF
j_call: TRBJ2-3
d_call: TRBD2
clone_size: many
v_call: TRBV12-3/TRBV12-4

cdr3_nt: TGTGCCAGCAGCCCGAGCGGGGGCAGGGACTACGAGCAGTACTTC
cdr3_aa: CASSPSGGRDYEQYF
j_call: TRBJ2-7
d_call: TRBD2
clone_size: few
v_call: TRBV9

cdr3_nt: TGTGCCAGCAGTACCGGGACAGGAGAAACCAAGCAGTACTTC
cdr3_aa: CASSTGTGETKQYF
j_call: TRBJ2-7
d_call: TRBD1
clone_size: few
v_call: TRBV6-6

cdr3_nt: TGTGCCACCAGCAGCTTCCAGGGAGGCAATGAGCAGTTCTTC
cdr3_aa: CATSSFQGGNEQFF
j_call: TRBJ2-1
d_call: -
clone_size: few
v_call: TRBV15

cdr3_nt: TGTGCCAGCAGTTTCAGTCCCACAGATACGCAGTATTTT
cdr3_aa: CASSFSPTDTQYF
j_call: TRBJ2-3
d_call: -
clone_size: -
v_call: TRBV27

cdr3_nt: TGCGCCAGCAGCTCCCTAGCTATGGAGGGCGATGAGCAGTTCTTC
cdr3_aa: CASSSLAMEGDEQFF
j_call: TRBJ2-1
d_call: -
clone_size: -
v_call: TRBV5-1

cdr3_nt: TGTGCCAGCAGCTTGCCCAGCACAGATACGCAGTATTTT
cdr3_aa: CASSLPSTDTQYF
j_call: TRBJ2-3
d_call: -
clone_size: -
v_call: TRBV5-6

cdr3_nt: TGTGCCAGCAACCCCCTTCGGGCTTCACCCCTCCACTTT
cdr3_aa: CASNPLRASPLHF
j_call: TRBJ1-6
d_call: -
clone_size: few
v_call: TRBV11-2

cdr3_nt: TGTGCCAGCAGCTTAGTTACCCCTACAAGGGATGAAAAACTGTTTTTT
cdr3_aa: CASSLVTPTRDEKLFF
j_call: TRBJ1-4
d_call: -
clone_size: many
v_call: TRBV7-8

cdr3_nt: TGTGCCAGCAGCTTATGGGCGGGGGGAGACGACGAGCAGTACTTC
cdr3_aa: CASSLWAGGDDEQYF
j_call: TRBJ2-7
d_call: TRBD2
clone_size: once
v_call: TRBV7-8

cdr3_nt: TGCAGTGCCACACCCTCGGATGAGCAGTTCTTC
cdr3_aa: CSATPSDEQFF
j_call: TRBJ2-1
d_call: -
clone_size: few
v_call: TRBV20-1

cdr3_nt: TGTGCCAGCAGCCCGAGGGGGACGAACGAGCAGTACTTC
cdr3_aa: CASSPRGTNEQYF
j_call: TRBJ2-7
d_call: -
clone_size: many
v_call: TRBV11-3

cdr3_nt: TGTGCCAGCAGCTTGAGACCAGGTCGGTCGGGGGGAAACACCATATATTTT
cdr3_aa: CASSLRPGRSGGNTIYF
j_call: TRBJ1-3
d_call: -
clone_size: -
v_call: TRBV5-5

cdr3_nt: TGTGCCAGCAGCTTGGCCGCTAGCGGGAGCCCCTACGAGCAGTACTTC
cdr3_aa: CASSLAASGSPYEQYF
j_call: TRBJ2-7
d_call: TRBD2
clone_size: once
v_call: TRBV5-8

cdr3_nt: TGTGCCAGCAGCTCTAGACTCCAACCAACTAGCACAGATACGCAGTATTTT
cdr3_aa: CASSSRLQPTSTDTQYF
j_call: TRBJ2-3
d_call: -
clone_size: -
v_call: TRBV7-9